A selection of T cell receptor beta chains follows, all from one sample in a study of T cells after posttransplantation cyclophosphamide. Repertoires were generated with immunoSEQ multiplex PCR, while TCRdb's copy carries only in-frame clones and drops some. This sample has about 20,000 clones, with 97% found just once. The sample taken for sequencing was naive CD4+ T cells sorted from PBMCs. These receptors all stem from a man in his fifties or sixties in good health, CMV-negative, and a related stem cell transplant donor. Each CDR3 is given with its conserved first and last residue.

V gene	J gene	CDR3 protein
TRBV28	TRBJ2-2	CASTRQGRGTGELFF
TRBV7-9	TRBJ1-2	CASSLVARTGGYTF
TRBV10-3	TRBJ2-2	CAISDPDRGLAGELFF
TRBV11-3	TRBJ2-5	CASSEGPSSETQYF
TRBV11-2	TRBJ1-1	CASSSPTLNTEAFF
TRBV10-3	TRBJ2-7	CAIKDPGVEQYF
TRBV19	-	CASSIDLGDRGRHEQYF
TRBV7-9	TRBJ1-2	CASSKTGASDGYTF
TRBV5-1	TRBJ2-3	CASSIGQGVDTQYF
TRBV9	TRBJ2-3	CASSVVVDRESTDTQYF
TRBV20-1	TRBJ2-3	CSAKDTKPQYF
TRBV30	TRBJ2-7	CAWSDGSKREQYF